This T cell receptor (beta chain) was found in a study of cytomegalovirus exposure and HLA in healthy donors. Study findings and constraints: In a later analysis, specific HLA alleles were associated with approximately 17,000 TCR beta sequences at a 0.05 false discovery rate.

Primers for the PCR totalled 60 Vbeta and 13 Jbeta. TCRdb keeps only in-frame clones here, not all; method: immunoSEQ multiplex PCR. The table lists some 180,000 clones, 70% to 80% of them singletons. To note about this clone: The antigen is not known.

Germline V lookup: CDR1 SGDLS, CDR2 YYNGEE. Trimming shortened V by 7 bases and J by 5 bases, and 10 bases separated the two germline ends. The CDR3 runs 13 residues. This chain joins TRBV9 and TRBJ1-6; no clear D gene. The source material was PBMCs. The receptor was isolated from a man between 18 and 29 years old in good health and CMV-seronegative. Here the CDR3 DNA reads TGTGCCAGCCAGCGGCTTAATAATTCACCCCTCCACTTT. It is translated as CASQRLNNSPLHF.